The rows below give T cell receptor beta chains drawn from one sample of a study of regulatory T cells in long-lasting Graves disease. TCRdb passed the multiplex PCR reads through MiXCR, listing each CDR3 protein once. This sample has 450,000 to 600,000 distinct CDR3 sequences, with about 14% found just once. The same data also went into a second study, on T cells in Graves' hyperthyroidism and ophthalmopathy.

The sequenced sample was peripheral blood mononuclear cells (PBMCs), obtained at new diagnosis, from a patient treated with antithyroid drugs. These receptors all stem from a man younger than 40 with Graves disease. CDR3s include the opening cysteine and the closing phenylalanine or tryptophan. The D gene is left open where the match is weak. Clone size is stated in some rows and not others, as once, few, many or a class when expanded.

v_call	j_call	d_call	clone_size	cdr3_nt	cdr3_aa
TRBV7-8	TRBJ2-5	-	many	TGTGCCAGCAGCTTAGGACGGACGCGGGGAGAGACCCAGTACTTC	CASSLGRTRGETQYF
TRBV11-1	TRBJ2-7	-	-	TGTGCCAGCAGCTTAGAATTTGACGAGCAGTACTTC	CASSLEFDEQYF
TRBV12-3/TRBV12-4	TRBJ2-7	-	many	TGTGCCAGCAGTTTAGTACAGCACCCCTACGAGCAGTACTTC	CASSLVQHPYEQYF
TRBV6-2/TRBV6-3	TRBJ2-1	TRBD1	many	TGTGCCAGCATTCAAGACAGGGTGGGCGATGAGCAGTTCTTC	CASIQDRVGDEQFF
TRBV12-3/TRBV12-4	TRBJ2-5	TRBD1	many	TGTGCCAGCAGTTCGGGACAGGGTTGGACCCAGTACTTC	CASSSGQGWTQYF
TRBV29-1	TRBJ2-2	-	-	TGCAGCGGCCTGGACGGACACACCGGGGAGCTGTTTTTT	CSGLDGHTGELFF
TRBV13	TRBJ1-1	TRBD1	-	TGTGCCAGCAGCCAACGGGACAGGGGGGGGACTGAAGCTTTCTTT	CASSQRDRGGTEAFF
TRBV27	TRBJ1-6	-	few	TGTGCCAGCAGTCCTTTAGGGAGCTCCTATAATTCACCCCTCCACTTT	CASSPLGSSYNSPLHF
TRBV2	TRBJ2-5	-	-	TGTGCCAGCAGTGACGGGGCGGAAGAGACCCAGTACTTC	CASSDGAEETQYF
TRBV7-9	TRBJ2-2	-	many	TGTGCCAGCAGCCACTTCCGGGGATCTACCGGGGAGCTGTTTTTT	CASSHFRGSTGELFF
TRBV5-1	TRBJ1-5	TRBD1	-	TGCGCCAGCAGCCGCGGGACAGGCCGGAGAGGTCAGCCCCAGCATTTT	CASSRGTGRRGQPQHF
TRBV5-6	TRBJ1-6	TRBD1	-	TGTGCCAGCAGCTTCGTGGGACAGGGACGTTCACCCCTCCACTTT	CASSFVGQGRSPLHF
TRBV24-1	TRBJ2-7	-	-	TGTGCCACCAGTGGACTCAGACCCCCCTACGAGCAGTACTTC	CATSGLRPPYEQYF
TRBV5-1	TRBJ1-4	-	few	TGCGCCAGCAGCTTACAGCGGGCAAGTGAAAAACTGTTTTTT	CASSLQRASEKLFF
TRBV3-1	TRBJ2-3	-	many	TGTGCCAGCAGCCATACCGGGAGTACAGATACGCAGTATTTT	CASSHTGSTDTQYF
TRBV9	TRBJ1-1	-	-	TGTGCCAGCAGCGACCAGGGTGCTGAAGCTTTCTTT	CASSDQGAEAFF
TRBV9	TRBJ2-1	-	many	TGTGCCAGCAGCGTAGGTGACGTGAATGAGCAGTTCTTC	CASSVGDVNEQFF
TRBV12-5	TRBJ2-7	-	-	TGTGCTAGTGGTTTGGTACCCCTAGGGCCCGAGCAGTACTTC	CASGLVPLGPEQYF
TRBV5-1	TRBJ1-6	-	many	TGCGCCAGCAGTGAACAGGGAAATTCACCCCTCCACTTT	CASSEQGNSPLHF
TRBV2	TRBJ1-1	-	many	TGTGCCAGCATCCAAGATGGGGCCTTTGAGACTGAAGCTTTCTTT	CASIQDGAFETEAFF
TRBV6-1	TRBJ2-1	-	many	TGTGCCAGCAGTACCTACGCGAGGACCTCTCTATACAATGAGCAGTTCTTC	CASSTYARTSLYNEQFF
TRBV12-3/TRBV12-4	TRBJ1-2	-	-	TGTGCCAGCACCTGGGGGGAAGCTAACTATGGCTACACCTTC	CASTWGEANYGYTF
TRBV15	TRBJ2-5	TRBD2	-	TGTGCCACCAGCGAACCTCCGGGACTAGCAGAGACCCAGTACTTC	CATSEPPGLAETQYF
TRBV12-3/TRBV12-4	TRBJ2-1	TRBD1	-	TGTGCCAGCAGTTTACAGGGGGTAAGGTTCTTC	CASSLQGVRFF
TRBV7-2	TRBJ2-1	-	-	TGTGCCGGCAGCGCCCTCGTAGCAGCCACTACTGAGCAGTTCTTC	CAGSALVAATTEQFF
TRBV7-9	TRBJ1-5	TRBD1	few	TGTGCCAGCAGCGAAAACAGGGGGGGCAGCAATCAGCCCCAGCATTTT	CASSENRGGSNQPQHF
TRBV3-1	TRBJ2-1	-	few	TGTGCCAGCAGCTTTAGAGGGCGCCACTCCTACAATGAGCAGTTCTTC	CASSFRGRHSYNEQFF
TRBV7-2	TRBJ2-2	TRBD2	-	TGTGCCAGCAGCTTAGGGGGGGGGTCAAACACCGGGGAGCTGTTTTTT	CASSLGGGSNTGELFF
TRBV6-1	TRBJ2-2	TRBD1	-	TGTGCCAGCAGCCGCCCCACAGGGGGAGACCGGGAGCTGTTTTTT	CASSRPTGGDRELFF
TRBV6-2/TRBV6-3	TRBJ1-5	-	-	TGTGCCAGCACCCCAGGGGCTAGCAATCAGCCCCAGCATTTT	CASTPGASNQPQHF
TRBV20-1	TRBJ2-1	TRBD2	few	TGCAGTGCTAGGGGAATGTCTAGCGGCCTTCTTAGCTCCTACAATGAGCAGTTCTTC	CSARGMSSGLLSSYNEQFF
TRBV29-1	TRBJ2-1	-	many	TGCAGCGTTCTACCGTACCAAAGCTCCTACAATGAGCAGTTCTTC	CSVLPYQSSYNEQFF
TRBV29-1	TRBJ2-7	-	-	TGCAGCGTAAGAGGACTGACCTCCTACGAGCAGTACTTC	CSVRGLTSYEQYF
TRBV7-8	TRBJ1-2	-	many	TGTGCCAGCAGCTTAGTATTGAACTATGGCTACACCTTC	CASSLVLNYGYTF
TRBV15	TRBJ2-1	-	few	TGTGCCACCAGCAGAGATCGGTGGGATGAGCAGTTCTTC	CATSRDRWDEQFF
TRBV7-9	TRBJ2-7	-	many	TGTGCCAGCAGCTATCCACGGGGGCGGGAGCAGTACTTC	CASSYPRGREQYF
TRBV18	TRBJ1-1	-	few	TGTGCCAGCTCACTCAGGGTCGGGGACACTGAAGCTTTCTTT	CASSLRVGDTEAFF
TRBV7-3	TRBJ2-5	-	-	TGTGCCAGCAGCTTACAGGGCGGAAGAGAGACCCAGTACTTC	CASSLQGGRETQYF